These 20 T cell receptor beta chains came from one sample sequenced in a study of blood T cell repertoires in COVID-19. Sequencing used immunoSEQ multiplex PCR; TCRdb keeps in-frame clones, though not all of them. Of approximately 150,000 clones listed, about 92% are singletons. Sequenced material: peripheral blood. These receptor sequences come from a man between 60 and 75 years old with active or convalescent COVID-19.

This clone was detected once. The chain joins TRBV11-2 to TRBJ1-1, with D uncertain. Germline loops: CDR1 SGHAT, CDR2 FQNNGV. Deletions cut 1 base from V and 6 bases from J, with 12 bases between. This CDR3 has 14 residues. CDR3 DNA: TGTGCCAGCAGCTTAGTAAGCGAGCGAGCTGAAGCTTTCTTT. Its protein is CASSLVSERAEAFF. The variable domain in full, with the rest retrieved from reference TRBV11-2 and TRBJ1-1, is EAGVAQSPRYKIIEKRQSVAFWCNPISGHATLYWYQQILGQGPKLLIQFQNNGVVDDSQLPKDRFSAERLKGVDSTLKIQPAKLEDSAVYLCASSLVSERAEAFFGQGTRLTVV.

V is TRBV28 and J is TRBJ1-4, with 8 positions matching TRBD1. The CDR3 runs to 15 residues. Unmatched junction bases numbered 10, after V lost 5 bases and J lost 8 bases. Germline V gene sequence: CDR1 MDHEN, CDR2 SYDVKM. The CDR3 sequence is CASSPFAGGREKLFF. The DNA for the CDR3 is TGTGCCAGCAGTCCCTTTGCAGGGGGCAGGGAAAAACTGTTTTTT.

V gene TRBV7-2 combines with J gene TRBJ1-6; possibly TRBD1 for D (6 bases). The germline gives CDR1 SGHTA, CDR2 FQGNSA. The CDR3 sequence is 17 residues long. V was shortened by 5 bases and J by 0 bases, with 14 bases between the two germline ends. Here the CDR3 reads CASSPGHYFSYNSPLHF. CDR3 nucleotides: TGTGCCAGCAGCCCGGGACACTACTTCTCCTATAATTCACCCCTCCACTTT.

Notes on this clone: One junction end does not reproduce the germline sequence, and a read error may be involved. The CDR3 protein is CASSEGYEQFF. In DNA, the CDR3 is TGTGCCAGCAGTGAGGGTTATGAGCAATTCTTC. The chain employs TRBV27 and TRBJ2-1, with D maybe TRBD2 (5 bases). Germline lookup yields CDR1 MNHEY and CDR2 SMNVEV (reference sequence). The CDR3 totals 11 residues.

This clone was seen a few times. This chain connects TRBV2 to TRBJ1-1; TRBD1 aligns across 8 bases. Trimming took 8 bases from V and 0 from J; bases not matched to a gene: 8. CDR1 is SNHLY and CDR2 is FYNNEI in the germline V gene. The CDR3 length is 15 residues. CDR3 coding DNA: TGTGCCAGCGGCTGGACAGGGCCCATGAACACTGAAGCTTTCTTT. Its translation: CASGWTGPMNTEAFF.

On this clone itself: The same CDR3 is also encoded by other DNA sequences in this sample. This sequence joins TRBV7-9 and TRBJ1-2; no clear D gene. This CDR3 has 13 residues. The germline CDR1 and CDR2 sequences are SEHNR and FQNEAQ (reference sequence). Trimming cost V 1 base and J 1 base, with 4 bases left between them. The CDR3: CASSLDSNYGYTF. The CDR3 bases are TGTGCCAGCAGCTTAGACAGTAACTATGGCTACACCTTC. Combining the CDR3 with reference TRBV7-9 and TRBJ1-2 gives the whole variable domain DTGVSQNPRHKITKRGQNVTFRCDPISEHNRLYWYRQTLGQGPEFLTYFQNEAQLEKSRLLSDRFSAERPKGSFSTLEIQRTEQGDSAMYLCASSLDSNYGYTFGSGTRLTVV.

The chain is built from TRBV19 and TRBJ1-6; tentative D call: TRBD1 (6 bases). In germline, CDR1 is LNHDA, CDR2 SQIVND (reference sequence). The V and J ends lost 2 bases and 9 bases respectively, with 14 bases between them. The CDR3 is 15 amino acids. CDR3: CASSIMPQGSSPLHF. CDR3 nucleotides: TGTGCCAGTAGTATAATGCCACAGGGTTCTTCACCCCTCCACTTT.

For the CDR3, the DNA is TGCGCCAGCAGTGCCTCGGCGGAGAGCTCCTACAATGAGCAGTTCTTC. Its protein is CASSASAESSYNEQFF. V usage is TRBV10-1 and J usage is TRBJ2-1; no definite D call. Per germline, CDR1 WNHNN and CDR2 SYGVQD (reference sequence). The V gene lost 4 bases and the J gene lost 0 bases, with 13 bases spanning the gap. This CDR3 spans 16 amino acids.

The V and J genes are TRBV9 and TRBJ2-1; 10 bases fit TRBD2. V was pared by 0 bases and J by 8 bases, with 11 bases of the junction left unmatched. The length of the CDR3 is 17 residues. The germline V gene encodes CDR1 SGDLS and CDR2 YYNGEE. The CDR3 region has the DNA TGTGCCAGCAGCGTAGTTGGAGGGGCTAGCGGGAGCTATGAGCAGTTCTTC. This sequence encodes CASSVVGGASGSYEQFF.

The chain is built from TRBV27 and TRBJ1-2, with 8 bases identical to TRBD1. V was pared by 2 bases and J by 3 bases, with 2 bases of the junction left unmatched. This CDR3 comprises 14 residues. CDR1 is MNHEY and CDR2 is SMNVEV in the germline V gene (reference sequence). CDR3: CASSLGQGYYGYTF. The CDR3 DNA reads TGTGCCAGCAGTTTAGGACAGGGTTACTATGGCTACACCTTC.

V and J are TRBV19 and TRBJ1-2; D not resolved. The CDR3 extends over 15 amino acids. Per germline, CDR1 LNHDA and CDR2 SQIVND (reference sequence). V was shortened by 3 bases and J by 2 bases, with 13 bases between the two germline ends. CDR3 in DNA: TGTGCCAGTAGTATTCGGGTAGGCAGCAACTATGGCTACACCTTC. Encoded protein: CASSIRVGSNYGYTF.

The chain employs TRBV9 and TRBJ2-3; 8 bases are shared with TRBD2. The trim removed 0 bases at V and 5 bases at J, leaving 8 bases unmatched. The germline V gene has CDR1 SGDLS and CDR2 YYNGEE. The CDR3 totals 16 residues. CDR3 sequence (DNA): TGTGCCAGCAGCGTAGATCCAGCGGGAGTGGGAGATACGCAGTATTTT. Translated: CASSVDPAGVGDTQYF.

The V gene is TRBV7-2, the J gene TRBJ2-2; 11 bases map to TRBD1. This CDR3 is built from 15 residues. V gave up 4 bases and J gave up 5 bases; unmatched junction bases: 3. Germline-derived CDR1 and CDR2 are SGHTA and FQGNSA. The CDR3 DNA is TGTGCCAGCAGCTCTCGGGACAGGGGGACCGGGGAGCTGTTTTTT. Translating it yields CASSSRDRGTGELFF.

The V gene is TRBV2, the J gene TRBJ1-5, with 7 bases fitting TRBD1. Germline CDR1 and CDR2: SNHLY and FYNNEI. V lost 7 bases to trimming and J lost 4 bases; unmatched junction nucleotides: 7. The CDR3 covers 14 residues. The CDR3 is CASNFDRDNQPQHF. The DNA of the CDR3 is TGTGCCAGCAATTTTGACAGGGATAATCAGCCCCAGCATTTT. The full variable domain, rest sourced from reference TRBV2 and TRBJ1-5, is EPEVTQTPSHQVTQMGQEVILRCVPISNHLYFYWYRQILGQKVEFLVSFYNNEISEKSEIFDDQFSVERPDGSNFTLKIRSTKLEDSAMYFCASNFDRDNQPQHFGDGTRLSIL.

This chain connects TRBV5-6 to TRBJ2-6; D is ambiguous. The V and J ends lost 3 bases and 0 bases respectively, with 13 bases between them. Germline values: CDR1 SGHDT, CDR2 YYEEEE. This CDR3 is built from 17 residues. This CDR3 is CASSYGTGLSGANVLTF. CDR3 coding DNA: TGTGCCAGCAGCTACGGCACGGGTCTCTCTGGGGCCAACGTCCTGACTTTC.

The gene calls are TRBV19 and TRBJ2-7, with 8 bases fitting TRBD1. The CDR3 covers 14 residues. Germline CDR1 is LNHDA and CDR2 is SQIVND (reference sequence). J was trimmed by 4 bases and V by 1 base; bases with no gene match: 3. CDR3 sequence: CASSIGQGAYEQYF. CDR3 in DNA: TGTGCCAGTAGTATAGGCCAGGGGGCTTACGAGCAGTACTTC.

The chain couples TRBV14 to TRBJ2-7, with TRBD2 identical over 13 bases. Per the germline V gene, CDR1 is SGHDN and CDR2 is FVKESK. This CDR3 contains 15 residues. The V segment lost 4 bases and the J segment 6 bases; nucleotides outside the gene matches: 6. The DNA for the CDR3 is TGTGCCAGCAGCCCCTGGACTAGCGGGAGTCCCGAGCAGTACTTC. This gives the protein CASSPWTSGSPEQYF.

The chain has TRBV27 and TRBJ1-6; D might be TRBD1 (6 bases). The germline CDR1 and CDR2 sequences are MNHEY and SMNVEV (reference sequence). CDR3 length: 17 amino acids. V was shortened by 6 bases and J by 1 base, with 16 bases between the two germline ends. CDR3 protein: CASSNSGVGSYNSPLHF. The CDR3, as DNA: TGTGCCAGCAGCAACTCAGGGGTTGGGTCCTATAATTCACCCCTCCACTTT.

The count of this clone is one. The chain combines TRBV5-1 with TRBJ1-1; TRBD1 aligns across 8 bases. The CDR3 is made up of 15 amino acids. J lost 2 bases, V lost 2 bases, and 5 bases had no gene match. The germline V gene encodes CDR1 SGHRS and CDR2 YFSETQ. The CDR3 coding sequence is TGCGCCAGCAGCTTACAGGGGGAACTTAACACTGAAGCTTTCTTT. Protein sequence: CASSLQGELNTEAFF.

This clone was counted a few times. The chain joins TRBV30 to TRBJ2-3; 8 bases fit TRBD2. Looked up from germline, CDR1 is GTSNPN and CDR2 is SVGIG (reference sequence). CDR3 length equals 14 residues. V was clipped by 7 bases and J by 2 bases; unmatched bases: 8. The CDR3 sequence: CAYQAAGDTDTQYF. CDR3 coding DNA: TGTGCCTACCAGGCAGCGGGGGACACAGATACGCAGTATTTT.